The entry that follows covers one T cell receptor (beta chain) sequence. Its antigen is not known. This specimen belongs to a study of CD8+CD57+ T cells in acquired aplastic anemia. Whole-study context: On average, sorted CD4+ and CD8+ cells gave 3.2 ug of DNA. Sequencing produced an average of approximately 11 million reads per healthy donor for CD4+ cells.

V gave up 6 bases and J gave up 3 bases, with 10 bases separating them. Per germline, CDR1 SGHTA and CDR2 FQGNSA. The CDR3 has 13 amino acids. Study observations and caveats: Patients and controls shared under 35 CD8+ CDR3 sequences, highly expressed in patients. Patients and controls had CD8+ Simpson's diversity values that were not significantly distinct.

TCR beta VDJ and CDR3 were profiled, and genomic DNA was the template. A single record per CDR3 protein comes from TCRdb applying MiXCR to the reads. The table lists some 70,000 distinct CDR3 sequences, roughly half of them singletons, with about 9% in the top ten. The receptor comes from a human donor in good health, serving as a control. The sequencing sample was made of sorted CD4+, CD8+, or CD8+CD57+ T cells (not recorded which) from PBMCs. This rearrangement joins TRBV7-2 to TRBJ2-3; D not resolved. Here the CDR3 DNA reads TGTGCCAGCAGTTCTATCGGGACAGATACGCAGTATTTT. This gives the protein CASSSIGTDTQYF.